This TCR beta chain was sequenced for a study of regulatory and conventional T cells in RAG deficiency. Overall study findings and caveats: In Omenn syndrome, Treg and Tconv repertoires overlapped >85%.

As to this clone: The antigen is not known.

TCRdb's table, derived via immunoSEQ multiplex PCR, lists solely in-frame clones and lacks some. The sample has about 32,000 clones, approximately 91% seen once. These same data were also listed under a study on regulatory T cells. That study reports: Primers: 52 TRBV forward and 13 TRBJ reverse.

This TCR was sampled from a human donor in good health. Sequences were obtained from CD8+ T cells sorted from blood.

The CDR3 DNA is TGTGCCAGCAGCGAGGACAGCGCCACTGAAAAACTGTTTTTT. Its protein is CASSEDSATEKLFF. The rearrangement links TRBV7-9 to TRBJ1-4; D might be TRBD1 (6 bases). Germline CDR1 SEHNR, CDR2 FQNEAQ (reference sequence). V was cut by 5 bases and J by 7 bases, with 14 bases left in between. The CDR3 covers 14 residues.